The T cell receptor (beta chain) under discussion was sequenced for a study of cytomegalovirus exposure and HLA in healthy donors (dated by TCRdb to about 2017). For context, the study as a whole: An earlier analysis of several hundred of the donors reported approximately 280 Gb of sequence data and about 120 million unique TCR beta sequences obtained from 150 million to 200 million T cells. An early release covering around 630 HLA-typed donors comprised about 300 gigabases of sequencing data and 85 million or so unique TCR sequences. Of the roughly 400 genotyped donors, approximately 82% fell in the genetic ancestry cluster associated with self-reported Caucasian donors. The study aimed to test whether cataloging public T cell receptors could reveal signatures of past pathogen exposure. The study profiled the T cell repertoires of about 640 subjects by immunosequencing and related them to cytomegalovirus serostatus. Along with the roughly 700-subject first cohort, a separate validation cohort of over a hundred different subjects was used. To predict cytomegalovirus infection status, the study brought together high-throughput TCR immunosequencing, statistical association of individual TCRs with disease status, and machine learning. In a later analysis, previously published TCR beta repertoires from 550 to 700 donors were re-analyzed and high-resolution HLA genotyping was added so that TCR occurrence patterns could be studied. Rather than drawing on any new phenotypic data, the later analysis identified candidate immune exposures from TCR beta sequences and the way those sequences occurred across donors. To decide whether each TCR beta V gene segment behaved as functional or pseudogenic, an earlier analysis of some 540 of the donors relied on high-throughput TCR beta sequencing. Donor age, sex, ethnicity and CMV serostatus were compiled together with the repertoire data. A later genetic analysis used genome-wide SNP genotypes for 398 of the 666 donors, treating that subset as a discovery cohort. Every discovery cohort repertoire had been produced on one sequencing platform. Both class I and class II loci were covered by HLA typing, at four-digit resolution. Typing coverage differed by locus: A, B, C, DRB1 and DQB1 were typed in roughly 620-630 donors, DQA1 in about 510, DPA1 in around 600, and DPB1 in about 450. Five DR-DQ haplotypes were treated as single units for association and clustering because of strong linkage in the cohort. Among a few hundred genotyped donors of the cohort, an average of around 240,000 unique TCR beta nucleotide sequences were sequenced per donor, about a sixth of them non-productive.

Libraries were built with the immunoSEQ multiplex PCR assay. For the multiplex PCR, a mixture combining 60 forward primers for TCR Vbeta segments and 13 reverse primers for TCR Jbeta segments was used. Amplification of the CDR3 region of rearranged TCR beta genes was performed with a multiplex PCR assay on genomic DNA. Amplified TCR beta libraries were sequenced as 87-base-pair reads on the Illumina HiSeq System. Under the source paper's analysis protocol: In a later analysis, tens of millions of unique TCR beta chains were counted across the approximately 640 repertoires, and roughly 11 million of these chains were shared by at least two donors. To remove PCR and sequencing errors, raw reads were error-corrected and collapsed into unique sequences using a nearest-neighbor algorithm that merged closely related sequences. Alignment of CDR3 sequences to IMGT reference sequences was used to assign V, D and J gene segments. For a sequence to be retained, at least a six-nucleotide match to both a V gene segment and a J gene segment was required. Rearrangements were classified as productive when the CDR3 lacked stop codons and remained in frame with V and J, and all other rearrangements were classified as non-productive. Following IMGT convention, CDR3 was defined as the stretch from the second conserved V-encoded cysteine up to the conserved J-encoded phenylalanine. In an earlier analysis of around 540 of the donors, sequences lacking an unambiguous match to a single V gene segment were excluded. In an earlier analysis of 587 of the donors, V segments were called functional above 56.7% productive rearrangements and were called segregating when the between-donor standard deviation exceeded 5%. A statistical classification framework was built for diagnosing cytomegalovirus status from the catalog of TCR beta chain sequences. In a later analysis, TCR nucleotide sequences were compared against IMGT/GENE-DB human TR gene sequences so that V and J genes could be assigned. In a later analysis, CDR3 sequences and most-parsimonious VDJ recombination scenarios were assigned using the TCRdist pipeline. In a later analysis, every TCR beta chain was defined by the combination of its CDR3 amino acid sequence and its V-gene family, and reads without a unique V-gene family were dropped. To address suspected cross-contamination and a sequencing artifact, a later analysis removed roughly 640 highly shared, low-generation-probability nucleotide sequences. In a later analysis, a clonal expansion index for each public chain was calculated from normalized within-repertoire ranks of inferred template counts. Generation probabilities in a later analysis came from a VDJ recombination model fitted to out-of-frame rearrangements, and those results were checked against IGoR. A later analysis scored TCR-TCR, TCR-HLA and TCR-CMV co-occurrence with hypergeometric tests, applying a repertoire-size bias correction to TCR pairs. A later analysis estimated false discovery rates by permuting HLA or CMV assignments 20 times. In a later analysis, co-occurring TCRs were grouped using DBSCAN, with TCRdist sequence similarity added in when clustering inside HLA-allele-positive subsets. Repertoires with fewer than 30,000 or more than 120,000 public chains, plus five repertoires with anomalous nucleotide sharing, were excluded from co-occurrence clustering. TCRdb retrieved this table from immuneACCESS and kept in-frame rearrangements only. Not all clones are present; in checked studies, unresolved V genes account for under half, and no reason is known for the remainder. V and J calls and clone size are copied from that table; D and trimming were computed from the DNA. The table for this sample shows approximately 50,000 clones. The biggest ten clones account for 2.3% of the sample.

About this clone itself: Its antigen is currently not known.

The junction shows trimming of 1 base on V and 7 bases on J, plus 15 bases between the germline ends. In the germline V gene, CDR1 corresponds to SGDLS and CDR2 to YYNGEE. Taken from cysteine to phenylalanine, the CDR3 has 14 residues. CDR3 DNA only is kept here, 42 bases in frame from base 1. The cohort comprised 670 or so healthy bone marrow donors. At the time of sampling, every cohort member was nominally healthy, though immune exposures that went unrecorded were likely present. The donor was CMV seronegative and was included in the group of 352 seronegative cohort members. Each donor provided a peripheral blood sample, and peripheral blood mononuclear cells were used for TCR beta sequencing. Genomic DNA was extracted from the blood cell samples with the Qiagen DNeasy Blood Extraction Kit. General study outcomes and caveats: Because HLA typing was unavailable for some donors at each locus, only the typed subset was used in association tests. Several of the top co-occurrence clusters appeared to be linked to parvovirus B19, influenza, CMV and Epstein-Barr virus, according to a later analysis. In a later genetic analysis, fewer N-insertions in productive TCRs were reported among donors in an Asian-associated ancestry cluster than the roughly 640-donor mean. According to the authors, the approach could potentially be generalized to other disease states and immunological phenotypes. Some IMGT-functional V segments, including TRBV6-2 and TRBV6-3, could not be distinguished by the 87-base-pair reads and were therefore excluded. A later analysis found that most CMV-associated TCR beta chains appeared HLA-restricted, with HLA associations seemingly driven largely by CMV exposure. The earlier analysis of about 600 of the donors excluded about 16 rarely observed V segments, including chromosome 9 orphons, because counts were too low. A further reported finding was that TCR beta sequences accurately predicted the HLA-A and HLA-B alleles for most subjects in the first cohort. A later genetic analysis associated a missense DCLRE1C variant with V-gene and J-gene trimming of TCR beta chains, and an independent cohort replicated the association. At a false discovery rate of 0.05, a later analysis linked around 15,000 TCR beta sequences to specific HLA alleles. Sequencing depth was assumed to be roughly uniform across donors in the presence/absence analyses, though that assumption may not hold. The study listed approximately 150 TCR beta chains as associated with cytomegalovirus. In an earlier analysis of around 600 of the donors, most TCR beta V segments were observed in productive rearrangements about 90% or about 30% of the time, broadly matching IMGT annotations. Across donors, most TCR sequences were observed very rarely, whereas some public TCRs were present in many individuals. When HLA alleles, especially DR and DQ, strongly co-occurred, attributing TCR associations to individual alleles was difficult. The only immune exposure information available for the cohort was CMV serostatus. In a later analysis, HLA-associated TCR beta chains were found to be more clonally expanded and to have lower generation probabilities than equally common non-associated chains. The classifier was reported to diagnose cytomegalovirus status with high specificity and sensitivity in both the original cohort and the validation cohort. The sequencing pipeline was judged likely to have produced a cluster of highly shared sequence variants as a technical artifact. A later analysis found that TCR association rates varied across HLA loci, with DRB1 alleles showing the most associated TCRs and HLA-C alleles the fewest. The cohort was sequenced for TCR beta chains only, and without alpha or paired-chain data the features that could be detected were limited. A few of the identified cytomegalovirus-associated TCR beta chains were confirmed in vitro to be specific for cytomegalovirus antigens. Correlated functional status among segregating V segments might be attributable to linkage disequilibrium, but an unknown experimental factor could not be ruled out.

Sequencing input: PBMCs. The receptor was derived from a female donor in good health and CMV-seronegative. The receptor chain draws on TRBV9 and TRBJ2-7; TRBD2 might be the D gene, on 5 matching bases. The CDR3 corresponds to CASSVSVGVREQYF. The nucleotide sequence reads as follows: TGTGCCAGCAGCGTATCGGTGGGAGTTAGGGAGCAGTACTTC. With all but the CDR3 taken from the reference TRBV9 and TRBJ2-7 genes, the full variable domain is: DSGVTQTPKHLITATGQRVTLRCSPRSGDLSVYWYQQSLDQGLQFLIQYYNGEERAKGNILERFSAQQFPDLHSELNLSSLELGDSALYFCASSVSVGVREQYFGPGTRLTVT.